Reported below is one TCR beta chain. The sample is drawn from a study of cytomegalovirus exposure and HLA in healthy donors. In the PCR, 60 Vbeta and 13 Jbeta primers were used. Assay: immunoSEQ multiplex PCR; the TCRdb copy retains only in-frame clones and omits some. The profile shows 85,000 to 130,000 clones, roughly 76% of them singletons. Trimming removed 0 bases from V and 1 base from J, with 7 bases in between. The germline V gene has CDR1 SGDLS and CDR2 YYNGEE. The CDR3 is 15 amino acids. The rearrangement joins TRBV9 to TRBJ2-2, with unresolved D. The source of this sequence is a woman between 45 and 65 years old in good health and CMV-seropositive. Material: PBMCs. The DNA of the CDR3 is TGTGCCAGCAGCGTAGCGTCCAGGAACACCGGGGAGCTGTTTTTT. Protein product: CASSVASRNTGELFF.